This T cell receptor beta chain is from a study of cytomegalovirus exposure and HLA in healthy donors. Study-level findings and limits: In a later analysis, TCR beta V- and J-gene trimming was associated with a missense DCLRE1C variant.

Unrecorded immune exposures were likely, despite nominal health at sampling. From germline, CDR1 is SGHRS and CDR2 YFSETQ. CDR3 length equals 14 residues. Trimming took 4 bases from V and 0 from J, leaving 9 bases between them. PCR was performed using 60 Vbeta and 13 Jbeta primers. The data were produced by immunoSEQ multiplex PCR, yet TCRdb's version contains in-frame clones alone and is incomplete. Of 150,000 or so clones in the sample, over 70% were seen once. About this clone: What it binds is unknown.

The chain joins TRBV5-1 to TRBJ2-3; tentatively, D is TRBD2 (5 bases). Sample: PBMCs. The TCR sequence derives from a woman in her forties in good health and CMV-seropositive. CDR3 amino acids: CASSQRSSTDTQYF. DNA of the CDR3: TGCGCCAGCAGCCAGCGGTCTAGCACAGATACGCAGTATTTT.